This entry features one T cell receptor (beta chain) sequence. The antigen remains undetermined. These data are taken from a study of Graves' ophthalmopathy and Graves' hyperthyroidism. Looking at the study overall: Being free of ophthalmopathy for 18 months of follow-up defined stable hyperthyroidism. Findings and caveats of the study: Between ophthalmopathy and stable hyperthyroidism, a 13-signature model drew a separation with 87.88% sensitivity and around 80% specificity. Blood also carried most expanded thyroid clonotypes exceeding 0.001 frequency.

The study amplified TCR beta CDR3 regions using RNA transcripts. Following a first-round RT-PCR that used HTBI primers, a second-round multiplex PCR was carried out. TCRdb recomputed calls from the multiplex PCR reads with MiXCR, one row per CDR3 protein. Counted here are around 1.1 million distinct CDR3 sequences, about two fifths occurring once; the ten biggest clones make up 11%. Hyperthyroidism patients, aged 18 to 65, were newly diagnosed, under 2 months' duration. With V trimmed by 7 bases and J by 3 bases, 6 bases remained unmatched. The CDR3 runs 13 residues. Germline-derived CDR1 and CDR2 are SNHLY and FYNNEI.

The sample taken for sequencing was peripheral blood or thyroid tissue (not recorded which). The receptor comes from an adult man with Graves' hyperthyroidism. This sequence joins TRBV2 and TRBJ2-7, with 7 bases that match TRBD1. The CDR3 bases are TGTGCCAGCACCGTCGACAGGGACTACGAGCAGTACTTC. This sequence encodes CASTVDRDYEQYF.